The rows below give T cell receptor beta chains drawn from one sample of a study of cytomegalovirus exposure and HLA in healthy donors. The method was immunoSEQ multiplex PCR; TCRdb's version includes in-frame clones alone and lacks a portion of them. In the table there are about 120,000 clones, roughly three quarters of which are singletons. Sequencing was done on a sample of PBMCs. The origin of the receptors is a man younger than 40 in good health and CMV-seropositive. Both conserved end residues are part of each CDR3. D genes are given only for firm matches. Where a row states a size, it is once, few, many or the class of an expanded clone; other rows omit it.

TRBV5-6,-,TRBD2,TRBJ2-1,CASSSRGGRNEQFF,TGTGCCAGCAGCTCACGGGGGGGCCGTAATGAGCAGTTCTTC
TRBV13,-,-,TRBJ2-1,CSVGASLYNEQFF,TGTTCCGTGGGGGCCTCGCTCTACAATGAGCAGTTCTTC
TRBV7-9,few,-,TRBJ2-7,CSCSGAGEQYF,TGTTCCTGCTCAGGGGCCGGGGAGCAGTACTTC
TRBV30,-,-,TRBJ1-2,CAWTYSDGYTF,TGTGCCTGGACCTATAGTGATGGCTACACCTTC
TRBV7-2,-,TRBD1,TRBJ1-3,CASSLDRGLGNTIYF,TGTGCCAGCAGCTTGGACAGGGGGCTAGGAAACACCATATATTTT
TRBV18,-,-,TRBJ2-6,CASSGSGANVLTF,TGTGCCAGCTCAGGTAGTGGGGCCAACGTCCTGACTTTC
TRBV4-2,once,TRBD2,TRBJ2-5,CASSRRGTSGGQETQYF,TGTGCCAGCAGCCGAAGGGGGACTAGCGGGGGGCAAGAGACCCAGTACTTC
TRBV11-3,-,-,TRBJ2-1,CASSLTVLSYYNEQFF,TGTGCCAGCAGCTTAACGGTACTCTCATACTACAATGAGCAGTTCTTC
TRBV30,-,-,TRBJ1-6,CACRDKSSYNSPLHF,TGTGCCTGCCGGGACAAGAGCTCCTATAATTCACCCCTCCACTTT
TRBV9,-,-,TRBJ2-2,CASSVEGGGPVTGELFF,TGTGCCAGCAGCGTAGAGGGGGGAGGGCCGGTCACCGGGGAGCTGTTTTTT
TRBV9,-,-,TRBJ2-7,CASSVGSAYEQYF,TGTGCCAGCAGCGTAGGTAGCGCCTACGAGCAGTACTTC
TRBV5-8,-,TRBD2,TRBJ2-3,CASSPGTSGMVLDTQYF,TGTGCCAGCAGCCCGGGGACTAGCGGGATGGTTTTGGATACGCAGTATTTT
TRBV9,-,TRBD2,TRBJ2-5,CASSQGTSVRETQYF,TGTGCCAGCAGCCAAGGGACTAGCGTTCGGGAGACCCAGTACTTC
TRBV10-1,-,TRBD2,TRBJ2-2,CARPGGAENTGELFF,TGCGCCAGACCGGGGGGGGCGGAAAACACCGGGGAGCTGTTTTTT
TRBV5-1,-,-,TRBJ1-3,CASSFQEGGNTIYF,TGCGCCAGCAGCTTCCAAGAGGGAGGAAACACCATATATTTT
TRBV9,-,-,TRBJ2-3,CASSEAGLGTDTQYF,TGTGCCAGCAGCGAGGCCGGACTCGGCACAGATACGCAGTATTTT
TRBV16,-,TRBD2,TRBJ2-3,CASSPQRGVTDTQYF,TGTGCCAGCAGCCCCCAGCGGGGGGTCACAGATACGCAGTATTTT
TRBV10-3,once,-,TRBJ2-5,CAISSFSDQETQYF,TGTGCCATCAGCTCATTTAGCGATCAAGAGACCCAGTACTTC
TRBV11-2,-,TRBD1,TRBJ1-1,CASSLSGTGGTEAFF,TGTGCCAGCAGCTTATCCGGGACAGGGGGCACTGAAGCTTTCTTT
TRBV5-1,-,-,TRBJ1-1,CASSPGTNTEAFF,TGCGCCAGCAGCCCGGGTACGAACACTGAAGCTTTCTTT
TRBV7-8,medium-sized,TRBD2,TRBJ2-5,CASSSRGTSKTQYF,TGTGCCAGCAGCTCAAGGGGGACTAGTAAGACCCAGTACTTC
TRBV9,-,TRBD1,TRBJ2-5,CASSAGDRGIETQYF,TGTGCCAGCAGCGCAGGGGACAGGGGGATAGAGACCCAGTACTTC
TRBV5-6,-,-,TRBJ2-7,CASSYPDSTYEQYF,TGTGCCAGCAGCTATCCCGACAGCACCTACGAGCAGTACTTC
TRBV4-1,-,TRBD1,TRBJ1-3,CASSPEDRAGNTIYF,TGCGCCAGCAGCCCAGAGGACAGGGCTGGAAACACCATATATTTT
TRBV13,-,TRBD2,TRBJ2-5,CASSPVLAGLTGTQYF,TGTGCCAGCAGCCCCGTCCTAGCGGGCCTGACCGGGACCCAGTACTTC
TRBV7-6,-,TRBD2,TRBJ2-1,CASSPVAGGAYNEQFF,TGTGCCAGCAGCCCTGTAGCGGGAGGGGCCTACAATGAGCAGTTCTTC
TRBV6-1,-,-,TRBJ1-2,CASSEGQGGGYTF,TGTGCCAGCAGTGAGGGGCAGGGCGGTGGCTACACCTTC
TRBV7-2,-,-,TRBJ2-7,CASSLDARVDEQYF,TGTGCCAGCAGCTTAGACGCCCGGGTTGACGAGCAGTACTTC
TRBV19,-,-,TRBJ1-5,CASNEDSNQPQHF,TGTGCCAGTAACGAGGATAGCAATCAGCCCCAGCATTTT
TRBV7-3,-,TRBD1,TRBJ1-2,CASRAPAGGRVRDYGYTF,TGTGCCAGCAGGGCCCCCGCAGGGGGTAGGGTCCGGGACTATGGCTACACCTTC
TRBV7-2,-,-,TRBJ2-6,CASSPRASSSGANVLTF,TGTGCCAGCAGCCCCAGGGCCTCAAGCTCTGGGGCCAACGTCCTGACTTTC
TRBV30,few,TRBD2,TRBJ2-3,CAWSVPPGGGTDTQYF,TGTGCCTGGAGTGTACCCCCGGGGGGGGGCACAGATACGCAGTATTTT
TRBV5-1,-,-,TRBJ1-5,CASSLGPGGSNQPQHF,TGCGCCAGCAGCCTGGGTCCAGGAGGGAGCAATCAGCCCCAGCATTTT
TRBV30,-,-,TRBJ1-5,CAWSVEYNQPQHF,TGTGCCTGGAGTGTGGAGTACAATCAGCCCCAGCATTTT
TRBV15,-,TRBD2,TRBJ2-7,CATSRTSGSYEQYF,TGTGCCACCAGCAGGACTAGCGGGAGCTACGAGCAGTACTTC
TRBV5-1,-,TRBD1,TRBJ2-7,CASSLAPGGLYEQYF,TGCGCCAGCAGCTTGGCCCCAGGGGGCCTCTACGAGCAGTACTTC
TRBV6-6,-,-,TRBJ2-3,CASSYLFRDTQYF,TGTGCCAGCAGTTACCTCTTTCGGGATACGCAGTATTTT
TRBV7-6,-,TRBD1,TRBJ1-5,CASSQGQGNNQPQHF,TGTGCCAGCAGCCAGGGACAGGGGAACAATCAGCCCCAGCATTTT
TRBV9,once,TRBD1,TRBJ1-5,CASSVGTAPNQPQHF,TGTGCCAGCAGCGTCGGGACAGCCCCTAATCAGCCCCAGCATTTT
TRBV30,-,-,TRBJ1-5,CAWSPAGFRYQPQHF,TGTGCCTGGAGCCCGGCGGGTTTTAGGTATCAGCCCCAGCATTTT
TRBV11-2,-,TRBD2,TRBJ2-7,CASSLWGLAGSDYEQYF,TGTGCCAGCAGCTTATGGGGGCTAGCGGGCTCCGACTACGAGCAGTACTTC
TRBV5-4,-,-,TRBJ2-2,CASSHKLRGNTGELFF,TGTGCCAGCAGCCATAAACTCAGGGGGAACACCGGGGAGCTGTTTTTT
TRBV5-4,-,-,TRBJ1-3,CASSLNQGFSGNTIYF,TGTGCCAGCAGCTTAAATCAGGGGTTCTCTGGAAACACCATATATTTT
TRBV6-6,-,-,TRBJ2-3,CASSQGTVSTDTQYF,TGTGCCAGCAGCCAGGGGACGGTGAGCACAGATACGCAGTATTTT
TRBV27,once,-,TRBJ2-7,CASSFGTPYEQYF,TGTGCCAGCAGTTTCGGGACTCCCTACGAGCAGTACTTC
TRBV6-5,-,-,TRBJ1-1,CASSYRTGNPTEAFF,TGTGCCAGCAGTTATAGAACAGGGAATCCCACTGAAGCTTTCTTT
TRBV27,-,-,TRBJ2-7,CASQRAALPYEQYF,TGTGCCAGCCAGAGGGCCGCTTTACCCTACGAGCAGTACTTC
TRBV19,-,-,TRBJ2-2,CASPTTKSGELFF,TGTGCCAGTCCCACTACGAAATCCGGGGAGCTGTTTTTT
TRBV5-5,-,TRBD1,TRBJ1-1,CASSELRTGGLTEAFF,TGTGCCAGCAGCGAGCTGCGGACAGGGGGCCTCACTGAAGCTTTCTTT
TRBV13,-,-,TRBJ2-1,CASSSLVFHEQFF,TGTGCCAGCAGCTCTCTAGTTTTCCATGAGCAGTTCTTC
TRBV6-5,once,TRBD2,TRBJ2-7,CASRRLAAVSYEQYF,TGTGCCAGCAGGCGACTAGCGGCAGTTTCCTACGAGCAGTACTTC
TRBV4-1,once,-,TRBJ1-6,CASSLEEAYNSPLHF,TGCGCCAGCAGCCTAGAGGAGGCGTATAATTCACCCCTCCACTTT
TRBV7-3,-,-,TRBJ2-1,CASSFSQGRPYNEQFF,TGTGCCAGCAGCTTCTCCCAGGGCCGCCCCTACAATGAGCAGTTCTTC